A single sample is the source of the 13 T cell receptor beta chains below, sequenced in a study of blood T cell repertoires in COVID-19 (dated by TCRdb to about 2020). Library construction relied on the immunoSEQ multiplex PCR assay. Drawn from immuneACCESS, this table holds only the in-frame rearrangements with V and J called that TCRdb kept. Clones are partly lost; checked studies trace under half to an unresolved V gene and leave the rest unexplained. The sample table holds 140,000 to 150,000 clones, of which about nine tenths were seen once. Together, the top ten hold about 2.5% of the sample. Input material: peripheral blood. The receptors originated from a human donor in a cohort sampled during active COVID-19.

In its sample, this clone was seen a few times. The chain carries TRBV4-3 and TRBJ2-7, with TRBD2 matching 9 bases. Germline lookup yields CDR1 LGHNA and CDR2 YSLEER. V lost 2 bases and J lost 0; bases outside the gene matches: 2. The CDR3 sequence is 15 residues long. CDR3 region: CASSQSGGPSYEQYF. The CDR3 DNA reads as TGCGCCAGCAGCCAAAGCGGGGGGCCCTCCTACGAGCAGTACTTC.

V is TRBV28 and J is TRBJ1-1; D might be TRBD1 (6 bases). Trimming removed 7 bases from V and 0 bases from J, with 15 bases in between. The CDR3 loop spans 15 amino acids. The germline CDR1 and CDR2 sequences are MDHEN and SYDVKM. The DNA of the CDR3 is TGTGCCAGCAAACCCGGGACACCGATGAACACTGAAGCTTTCTTT. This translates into CASKPGTPMNTEAFF.

CDR3 protein: CASSGGMNTEAFF. CDR3 bases: TGTGCCAGCAGCGGGGGCATGAACACTGAAGCTTTCTTT. The chain uses TRBV5-5 and TRBJ1-1, with D possibly being TRBD1 (6 bases). The CDR3 length is 13 residues. Germline V CDR1 and CDR2: SGHKS, YYEKEE (reference sequence). V was pared by 4 bases and J by 0 bases, with 7 bases between.

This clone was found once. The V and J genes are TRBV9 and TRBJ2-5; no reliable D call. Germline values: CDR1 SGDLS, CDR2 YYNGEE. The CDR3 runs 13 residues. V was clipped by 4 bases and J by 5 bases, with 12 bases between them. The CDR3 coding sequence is TGTGCCAGCAGCCCCAGCGTTGGTGAGACCCAGTACTTC. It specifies CASSPSVGETQYF.

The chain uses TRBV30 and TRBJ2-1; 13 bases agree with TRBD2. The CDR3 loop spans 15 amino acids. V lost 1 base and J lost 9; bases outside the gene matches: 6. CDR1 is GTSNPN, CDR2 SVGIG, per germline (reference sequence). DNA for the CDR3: TGTGCCTGGAGTGCCACTAGCGGGAGGGCTACTGAGCAGTTCTTC. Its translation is CAWSATSGRATEQFF.

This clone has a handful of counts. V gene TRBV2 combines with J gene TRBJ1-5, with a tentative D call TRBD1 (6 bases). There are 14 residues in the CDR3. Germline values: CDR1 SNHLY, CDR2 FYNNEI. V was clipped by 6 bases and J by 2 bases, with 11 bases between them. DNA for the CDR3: TGTGCCAGCAGACAGGGTCTGGGCAATCAGCCCCAGCATTTT. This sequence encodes CASRQGLGNQPQHF.

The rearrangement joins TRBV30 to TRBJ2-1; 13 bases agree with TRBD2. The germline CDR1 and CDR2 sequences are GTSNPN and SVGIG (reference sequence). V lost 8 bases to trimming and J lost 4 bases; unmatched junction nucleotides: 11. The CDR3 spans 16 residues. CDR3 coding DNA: TGTGCCGGGACTAGCGGGGCCCTACCCGATTACAATGAGCAGTTCTTC. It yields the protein CAGTSGALPDYNEQFF.

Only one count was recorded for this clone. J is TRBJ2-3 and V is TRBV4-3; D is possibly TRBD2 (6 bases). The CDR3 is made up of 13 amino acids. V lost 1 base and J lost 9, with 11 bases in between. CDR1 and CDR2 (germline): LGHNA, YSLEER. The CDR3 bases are TGCGCCAGCAGCCAAGTCCGGGAGACGACGCAGTATTTT. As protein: CASSQVRETTQYF.

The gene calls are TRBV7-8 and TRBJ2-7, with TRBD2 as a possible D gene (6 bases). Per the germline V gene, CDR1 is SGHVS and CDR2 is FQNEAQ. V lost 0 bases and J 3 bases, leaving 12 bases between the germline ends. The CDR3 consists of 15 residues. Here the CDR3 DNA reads TGTGCCAGCAGCTTAGCGTCGCGGGGTTTCTACGAGCAGTACTTC. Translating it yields CASSLASRGFYEQYF.

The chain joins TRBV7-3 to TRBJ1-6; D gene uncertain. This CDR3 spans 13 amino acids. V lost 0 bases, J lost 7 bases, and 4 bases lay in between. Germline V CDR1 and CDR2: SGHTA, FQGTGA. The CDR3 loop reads CASSLTSNSPLHF. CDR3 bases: TGTGCCAGCAGCTTAACTTCAAATTCACCCCTCCACTTT.

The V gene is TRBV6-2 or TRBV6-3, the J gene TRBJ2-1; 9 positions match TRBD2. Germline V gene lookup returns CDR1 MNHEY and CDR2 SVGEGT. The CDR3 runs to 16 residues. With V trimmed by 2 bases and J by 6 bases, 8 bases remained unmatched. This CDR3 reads CASSYAGLAFRNEQFF. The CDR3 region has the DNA TGTGCCAGCAGTTACGCGGGACTAGCCTTCCGCAATGAGCAGTTCTTC.

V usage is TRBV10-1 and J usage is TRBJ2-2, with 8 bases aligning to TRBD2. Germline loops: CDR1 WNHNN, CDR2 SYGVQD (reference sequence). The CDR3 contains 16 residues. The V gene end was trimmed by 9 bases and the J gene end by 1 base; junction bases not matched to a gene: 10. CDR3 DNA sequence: TGCGCCAGGGAGAGACTAGCGAACAAGAACACCGGGGAGCTGTTTTTT. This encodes CARERLANKNTGELFF.

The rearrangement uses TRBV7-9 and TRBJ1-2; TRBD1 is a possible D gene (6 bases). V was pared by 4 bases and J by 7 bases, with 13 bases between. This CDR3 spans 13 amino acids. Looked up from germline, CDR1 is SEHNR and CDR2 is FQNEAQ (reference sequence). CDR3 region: CASSSLGGVGYTF. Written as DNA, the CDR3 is TGTGCCAGCAGCTCCTTAGGGGGGGTTGGCTACACCTTC.